The T cell receptor beta chain described here comes from a study of a mutant IDH1 vaccine in newly diagnosed glioma. On the study more broadly: Patients got their first vaccination 4-6 weeks after radiotherapy alone, or with temozolomide cycles. Most had both radiotherapy and temozolomide beforehand; others had only one. Study findings and constraints: It was 85% to 95% of patients that developed vaccine-induced immune responses.

Note on this clone: The antigen remains unidentified.

The CDR3 is 14 residues long. V lost 5 bases to trimming and J lost 3 bases; unmatched junction nucleotides: 7. Germline V lookup: CDR1 MNHEY, CDR2 SVGAGI. Time point here: week 23, last vaccination. With topical imiquimod, each dose of the vaccine consisted of 300 ug of mutant IDH1 20-mer peptide. New WHO grade 3 or 4 astrocytomas that were IDH1-mutant and ATRX-lost occurred in the donors. Here immunoSEQ multiplex PCR was the method, and the copy in TCRdb shows in-frame clones only, minus some. The sample consists of about 55,000 clones, about 80% of them appearing once. The rearrangement links TRBV6-5 to TRBJ2-7; 7 nucleotides align to TRBD1. The sequence derives from a man between 35 and 55 years old with glioma. The specimen comprised PBMCs, sampled from a glioma patient whose treatment included an IDH1 peptide vaccine. The CDR3: CASSRDRDSYEQYF. In nucleotides, the CDR3 is TGTGCCAGCAGTCGAGACAGGGACAGCTACGAGCAGTACTTC.